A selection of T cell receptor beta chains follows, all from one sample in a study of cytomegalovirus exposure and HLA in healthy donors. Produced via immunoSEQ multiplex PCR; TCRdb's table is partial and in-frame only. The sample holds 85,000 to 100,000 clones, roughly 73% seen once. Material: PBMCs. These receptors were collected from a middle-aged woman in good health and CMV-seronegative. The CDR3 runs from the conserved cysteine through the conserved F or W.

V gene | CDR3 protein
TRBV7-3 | CASSPTGKANEKLFF
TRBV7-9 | CASSRTSYGYTF
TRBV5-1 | CASSPGLAGYEQYF
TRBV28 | CASSQGLAGATDTQYF
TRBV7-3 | CASSPGTAEGQPQHF
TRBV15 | CATSRVADTTVEQYF
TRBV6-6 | CASSYYGGNYGYTF
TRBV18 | CASSPSTGGNTEAFF
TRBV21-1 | CASSSRDRADTEAFF
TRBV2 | CASQGVGTVYGYTF
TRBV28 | CASSLMGAANSPLHF
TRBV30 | CAWLQGYEQYF
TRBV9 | CASSASSGGGDTQYF
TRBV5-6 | CASSYGRDSPLNF
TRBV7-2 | CASSSYTGELFF
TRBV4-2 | CASSQVGAGGRSYEQYF
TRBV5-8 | CASSSGTKSNQPQHF
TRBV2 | CASSVYKDSNQPQHF
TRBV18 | CASSPRKTTGVDGYTF
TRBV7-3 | CASSLTGTGGGTDTQYF
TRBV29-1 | CSVERVDTQYF
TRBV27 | CASRRGLARVYEQFF
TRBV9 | CASSLGTTSYNSPLHF
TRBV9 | CASSVGPQGADEQYF
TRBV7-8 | CASSLVGQTFNSPLHF